The clone carrying this T cell receptor beta chain appeared a single time. CDR3 size: 14 residues. The germline V gene has CDR1 SGHRS and CDR2 YFSETQ. V gave up 5 bases and J gave up 2 bases; unmatched junction bases: 4. The study ran its PCR with 60 Vbeta and 13 Jbeta primers. Clones were read by immunoSEQ multiplex PCR, and TCRdb kept only the in-frame ones, dropping some. Among around 100,000 clones listed, approximately 70% were seen once. These data belong to a study of cytomegalovirus exposure and HLA in healthy donors. This sequence joins TRBV5-1 and TRBJ2-7; 10 nucleotides align to TRBD2. Sequencing used PBMCs. The sequence was obtained from a man between 35 and 55 years old in good health and CMV-seropositive. The DNA of the CDR3 is TGCGCCAGCAGAACTAGCGGGGACACCTACGAGCAGTACTTC. Protein sequence: CASRTSGDTYEQYF.